The 26 T cell receptor beta chains presented below share a single source sample, sequenced in a study of OX40 agonist ivuxolimab in advanced cancers. The method was immunoSEQ multiplex PCR; TCRdb's version includes in-frame clones alone and lacks a portion of them. The sample lists about 46,000 clones, about 79% occurring once. Source: CD4+ or CD8+ T cells sorted from blood, taken in a trial of the OX40 agonist ivuxolimab. These TCRs come from an adult with an advanced solid tumor such as melanoma, head and neck, liver or kidney cancer.

This chain connects TRBV11-2 to TRBJ2-7; a possible D gene is TRBD2 (6 bases). CDR1 is SGHAT and CDR2 is FQNNGV in the germline V gene. This CDR3 has 15 residues. Trimming took off 0 bases at V and 8 bases at J, with 17 bases between the two ends. The CDR3 loop is CASSLDTLAGRQQYF. Written as DNA, the CDR3 is TGTGCCAGCAGCTTAGATACCCTCGCGGGGAGGCAGCAGTACTTC.

This clone was observed a few times. The same CDR3 also results from other DNA sequences found in this sample. The J gene is TRBJ1-2, the V gene TRBV29-1; 7 nucleotides line up with TRBD1. This CDR3 spans 16 amino acids. The ends lost 0 bases at V and 5 bases at J; junction bases unmatched: 12. The germline CDR1 and CDR2 sequences are SQVTM and ANQGSEA. Here the CDR3 reads CSVEDPLTGPKYGYTF. CDR3 bases: TGCAGCGTTGAAGACCCTTTGACAGGGCCGAAGTATGGCTACACCTTC.

This clone was picked up a small number of times. The chain is built from TRBV30 and TRBJ1-2; the D gene is possibly TRBD1 (5 bases). The germline gives CDR1 GTSNPN, CDR2 SVGIG (reference sequence). The CDR3 covers 15 residues. Trimming took off 0 bases at V and 8 bases at J, with 19 bases between the two ends. CDR3 sequence reads: CAWSVKGPTLGGYTF. CDR3 DNA: TGTGCCTGGAGTGTTAAGGGGCCAACTCTCGGGGGCTACACCTTC.

The chain carries TRBV27 and TRBJ1-1; D might be TRBD1 (5 bases). Per the germline V gene, CDR1 is MNHEY and CDR2 is SMNVEV (reference sequence). V lost 2 bases and J 1 base, leaving 17 bases between the germline ends. The CDR3 is made up of 17 amino acids. This CDR3 is CASSLTTSQGRNTEAFF. DNA of the CDR3: TGTGCCAGCAGTTTAACTACTTCCCAGGGAAGGAACACTGAAGCTTTCTTT.

This clone showed up just a few times. V gene TRBV30 combines with J gene TRBJ1-2, with D maybe TRBD1 (6 bases). In germline, CDR1 is GTSNPN, CDR2 SVGIG (reference sequence). This CDR3 has 12 amino acids. V was clipped by 4 bases and J by 9 bases, with 15 bases between them. The CDR3 nucleotides are TGTGCCTGGACTTGGGGGCTTGGGAGCTACACCTTC. This encodes CAWTWGLGSYTF.

This chain uses TRBV7-3 with TRBJ1-1; a weak D match, TRBD1 (5 bases). CDR1 is SGHTA and CDR2 is FQGTGA in the germline V gene. V was clipped by 5 bases and J by 4 bases, with 17 bases between them. The CDR3 is 15 residues long. CDR3 sequence reads: CASSPKPGQVTEAFF. The DNA for the CDR3 is TGTGCCAGCAGCCCCAAACCAGGGCAGGTCACTGAAGCTTTCTTT.

This clone was detected only once. The chain recombines TRBV10-3 with TRBJ1-5, with a tentative D call TRBD1 (5 bases). This CDR3 has 14 amino acids. Trimming removed 0 bases at V and 3 bases at J, with 6 bases between. In germline, CDR1 is ENHRY, CDR2 SYGVKD. In DNA, the CDR3 is TGTGCCATCAGTGAGTCCAGGGACAATCAGCCCCAGCATTTT. This encodes CAISESRDNQPQHF.

This sequence joins TRBV6-1 and TRBJ1-5; possibly TRBD1 for D (5 bases). The CDR3 has 16 residues. The germline gives CDR1 MNHNS, CDR2 SASEGT. Trimming took off 2 bases at V and 2 bases at J, with 13 bases between the two ends. CDR3 loop: CASSEQGARGNQPQHF. CDR3 in DNA: TGTGCCAGCAGTGAACAGGGTGCTCGCGGCAATCAGCCCCAGCATTTT.

This clone was seen just once. The chain couples TRBV29-1 to TRBJ1-2; unclear D gene. Germline lookup yields CDR1 SQVTM and CDR2 ANQGSEA. Trimming cost V 5 bases and J 4 bases, with 8 bases left between them. The CDR3 totals 11 residues. The CDR3 nucleotides are TGCAGCGTTTCTCTAGTCTATGGCTACACCTTC. It codes for CSVSLVYGYTF.

The chain combines TRBV20-1 with TRBJ2-3; unclear D gene. The CDR3 consists of 11 residues. V shed 6 bases and J shed 4 bases, with 8 bases lying between them. Germline V lookup: CDR1 DFQATT, CDR2 SNEGSKA (reference sequence). CDR3: CSALNPDTQYF. As DNA, the CDR3 is TGCAGTGCCCTAAACCCAGATACGCAGTATTTT.

Comment on this clone: An end of the junction differs from the germline gene, which may be a read error. The rearrangement links TRBV6-9 to TRBJ2-7; D may correspond to TRBD1 or TRBD2 (5 bases each). Germline-derived CDR1 and CDR2 are MNHGY and SVAAGI. The CDR3 has 14 residues. CDR3 residues: CASSHSGKRGEQYF. The CDR3 bases are TGTGCCAGCAGTCATTCGGGGAAAAGGGGCGAGCAGTACTTC.

The chain carries TRBV19 and TRBJ1-5; TRBD1 matches 7 bases. The J segment lost 0 bases and the V segment lost 5 bases, leaving 10 bases of the junction unmatched. Germline values: CDR1 LNHDA, CDR2 SQIVND (reference sequence). The CDR3 sequence is 17 residues long. This chain's CDR3 is CASSPQGTAYSNQPQHF. The CDR3 bases are TGTGCCAGTAGTCCCCAAGGGACAGCTTATAGCAATCAGCCCCAGCATTTT.

The chain has TRBV19 and TRBJ2-7; the D gene is possibly TRBD2 (5 bases). With 5 bases removed from V and 4 bases from J, the gap between germline ends came to 12 bases. This CDR3 spans 13 amino acids. CDR1 LNHDA and CDR2 SQIVND come from the germline V gene (reference sequence). CDR3 loop: CASSSGMSYEQYF. CDR3 DNA: TGTGCCAGTAGTTCCGGGATGTCTTACGAGCAGTACTTC.

The chain is built from TRBV2 and TRBJ2-6; no clear D. Germline CDR1 is SNHLY and CDR2 is FYNNEI. Trimming took 10 bases from V and 1 from J, leaving 5 bases between them. CDR3 length: 12 residues. DNA for the CDR3: TGTGCCACTTCTTCTGGGGCCAACGTCCTGACTTTC. Encoded protein: CATSSGANVLTF.

This chain links TRBV19 with TRBJ1-2, with 9 nucleotides matching TRBD1. Germline V CDR1 and CDR2: LNHDA, SQIVND (reference sequence). The junction had 12 bases not matched to a gene; V was cut back by 2 bases and J by 2 bases. The CDR3 totals 18 residues. The CDR3 DNA reads TGTGCCAGTAGTATAATGGCGGGACAGGGAGGAGGGAACTATGGCTACACCTTC. Its translation is CASSIMAGQGGGNYGYTF.

V and J are TRBV5-1 and TRBJ1-2; D is ambiguous. V lost 4 bases to trimming and J lost 6 bases, with 13 bases between them. In germline, CDR1 is SGHRS, CDR2 YFSETQ. The CDR3 is 13 residues long. In DNA, the CDR3 is TGCGCCAGCAGCCCTGGGAGGGTCGATGGCTACACCTTC. It translates to CASSPGRVDGYTF.

The V gene is TRBV7-2, the J gene TRBJ1-2; tentative D call: TRBD1 (6 bases). This CDR3 comprises 14 residues. Germline CDR1 is SGHTA and CDR2 is FQGNSA. Deletions cut 1 base from V and 8 bases from J, with 14 bases between. The CDR3, as DNA: TGTGCCAGCAGCTTAGAGGGCAGGGGTAGCGGCTACACCTTC. Amino acids: CASSLEGRGSGYTF.

The chain employs TRBV5-1 and TRBJ1-2; D unclear. Germline V gene lookup returns CDR1 SGHRS and CDR2 YFSETQ. Trimming pared 5 bases from V and 0 bases from J, leaving 5 bases between. CDR3 length equals 12 residues. CDR3 residues: CASRDANYGYTF. DNA for the CDR3: TGCGCCAGCAGGGACGCTAACTATGGCTACACCTTC.

J is TRBJ1-4 and V is TRBV10-3, with D possibly being TRBD1 (5 bases). The germline CDR1 and CDR2 sequences are ENHRY and SYGVKD. The CDR3 is made up of 13 amino acids. V lost 4 bases and J lost 8, with 11 bases in between. The CDR3 bases are TGTGCCATCAGTGCCCAGGGCCGGGAAAAACTGTTTTTT. Translating it yields CAISAQGREKLFF.

The V gene is TRBV5-4, the J gene TRBJ2-3, with D unclear. Germline CDR1 is SGHNT and CDR2 is YYREEE (reference sequence). The CDR3 loop spans 14 amino acids. V was pared by 0 bases and J by 2 bases, with 7 bases between. CDR3 in amino acids: CASSLGQATDTQYF. CDR3 nucleotide sequence: TGTGCCAGCAGCTTGGGGCAGGCCACAGATACGCAGTATTTT.

The chain carries TRBV2 and TRBJ2-2, with D perhaps given as TRBD1 or TRBD2 (5 bases each). This CDR3 spans 19 amino acids. V was pared by 7 bases and J by 3 bases, with 27 bases between. Per the germline V gene, CDR1 is SNHLY and CDR2 is FYNNEI. The CDR3 bases are TGTGCCAGCATGGCTTTCGTGGGGGTCGGCTCTCTTGACACCGGGGAGCTGTTTTTT. As protein: CASMAFVGVGSLDTGELFF.

The chain joins TRBV10-1 to TRBJ2-2; 10 bases match TRBD1. The CDR3 sequence is 14 residues long. Trimming removed 4 bases from V and 4 bases from J; junction bases left unmatched: 0. Per germline, CDR1 WNHNN and CDR2 SYGVQD (reference sequence). The CDR3 sequence is CASSGQGATGELFF. DNA for the CDR3: TGCGCCAGCAGTGGACAGGGGGCCACCGGGGAGCTGTTTTTT.

The rearrangement uses TRBV19 and TRBJ2-5; D call uncertain. V lost 5 bases, J lost 4 bases, and 17 bases lay in between. Germline V CDR1 and CDR2: LNHDA, SQIVND (reference sequence). The CDR3 spans 15 residues. CDR3 nucleotide sequence: TGTGCCAGTAGTTCCCCCTTGAACGGCAGAGAGACCCAGTACTTC. As protein: CASSSPLNGRETQYF. The variable domain in full, with the rest retrieved from reference TRBV19 and TRBJ2-5, is DGGITQSPKYLFRKEGQNVTLSCEQNLNHDAMYWYRQDPGQGLRLIYYSQIVNDFQKGDIAEGYSVSREKKESFPLTVTSAQKNPTAFYLCASSSPLNGRETQYFGPGTRLLVL.

As concerns this clone: Compared with germline, one end of the junction differs, possibly owing to a read error. At the DNA level, this CDR3 is encoded by other sequences in the same sample as well. The rearrangement uses TRBV7-2 and TRBJ1-5; possibly TRBD1 for D (5 bases). Germline V CDR1 and CDR2: SGHTA, FQGNSA. The CDR3 contains 16 residues. DNA for the CDR3: TGTGCCAGCAGCCTCCGGTTAGGGGCTGGCAATCAACCCCAGCATTTT. Encoded protein: CASSLRLGAGNQPQHF.

The CDR3 DNA is TGCGCCAGCAGCTTGCGACAGGGCCGCACGGCGAACACTGAAGCTTTCTTT. Amino acid sequence: CASSLRQGRTANTEAFF. The rearrangement uses TRBV5-1 and TRBJ1-1, with TRBD1 matching 7 bases. The germline V gene has CDR1 SGHRS and CDR2 YFSETQ. The V gene end was trimmed by 1 base and the J gene end by 1 base; junction bases not matched to a gene: 10. The CDR3 sequence is 17 residues long. Full variable domain (missing parts from reference TRBV5-1 and TRBJ1-1): KAGVTQTPRYLIKTRGQQVTLSCSPISGHRSVSWYQQTPGQGLQFLFEYFSETQRNKGNFPGRFSGRQFSNSRSEMNVSTLELGDSALYLCASSLRQGRTANTEAFFGQGTRLTVV.

This chain connects TRBV27 to TRBJ2-3; no definite D call. Per the germline V gene, CDR1 is MNHEY and CDR2 is SMNVEV (reference sequence). There are 16 residues in the CDR3. The V gene lost 8 bases and the J gene lost 0 bases, with 18 bases spanning the gap. For the CDR3, the DNA is TGTGCCAGCTCGGGCGGAGACTTTTATAGCACAGATACGCAGTATTTT. This gives the protein CASSGGDFYSTDTQYF.